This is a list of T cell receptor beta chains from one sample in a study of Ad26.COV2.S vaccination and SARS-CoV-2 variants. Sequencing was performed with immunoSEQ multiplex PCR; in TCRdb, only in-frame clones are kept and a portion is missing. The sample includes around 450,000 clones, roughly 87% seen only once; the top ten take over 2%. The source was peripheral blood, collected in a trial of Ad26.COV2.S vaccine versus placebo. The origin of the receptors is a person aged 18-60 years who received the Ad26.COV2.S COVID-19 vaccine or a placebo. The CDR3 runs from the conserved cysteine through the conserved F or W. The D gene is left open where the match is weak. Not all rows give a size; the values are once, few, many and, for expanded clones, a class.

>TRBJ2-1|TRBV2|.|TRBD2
TGTGCCAGCAGTGACCGGCCTAGCGGGAGGTCCTACAATGAGCAGTTCTTC
CASSDRPSGRSYNEQFF
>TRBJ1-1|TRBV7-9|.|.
TGTGCCAGCAGCCTTGACCTTACGCCCGAAGCTTTCTTT
CASSLDLTPEAFF
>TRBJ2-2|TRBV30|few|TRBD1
TGTGCCTGGAGTGTAAAGGGGGCGACCGGGGAGCTGTTTTTT
CAWSVKGATGELFF
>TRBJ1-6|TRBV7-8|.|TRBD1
TGTGCCAGCAGCTTAGCGGGACAGGGGGCCTCACCCCTCCACTTT
CASSLAGQGASPLHF
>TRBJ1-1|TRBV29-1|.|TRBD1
TGCAGCGGGGACAGACTGAACACTGAAGCTTTCTTT
CSGDRLNTEAFF
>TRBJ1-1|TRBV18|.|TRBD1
TGTGCCAGCTCAGTGGACAGGTTGGACACTGAAGCTTTCTTT
CASSVDRLDTEAFF
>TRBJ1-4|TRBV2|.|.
TGTGCCAGCAGTGAACGAACGCCCTATGGTGAACTGTTTTTT
CASSERTPYGELFF
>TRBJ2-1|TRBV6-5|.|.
TGTGCCAGCAGAACCCCTCTTCCTCCCCATGAGCAGTTCTTC
CASRTPLPPHEQFF
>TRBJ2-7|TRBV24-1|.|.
TGTGCCACCAGTGAGCCACGGGGTTACGAGCAGTACTTC
CATSEPRGYEQYF
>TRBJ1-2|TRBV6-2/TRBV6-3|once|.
TGTGCCAGCAGTTACTCGAACCTGCGGCCCTATGGCTACACCTTC
CASSYSNLRPYGYTF
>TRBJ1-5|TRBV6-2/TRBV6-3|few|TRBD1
TGTGCCAGCAGTTCCGACCGGTCGAGACAGGGGGCTAATCAGCCCCAGCATTTT
CASSSDRSRQGANQPQHF
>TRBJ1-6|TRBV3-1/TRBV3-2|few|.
TGTGCCAGCAGCCGAAGGACAGTGGGTCTGGGTTCACCCCTCCACTTT
CASSRRTVGLGSPLHF
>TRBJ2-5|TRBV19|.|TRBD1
TGTGCCAGTAGTATTGGGCCGGGGACAGGGGTCGAGACCCAGTACTTC
CASSIGPGTGVETQYF
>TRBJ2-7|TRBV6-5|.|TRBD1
TGTGCCAGCAGTCCCTGGGCAGGGGGTTTCGAGCAGTACTTC
CASSPWAGGFEQYF
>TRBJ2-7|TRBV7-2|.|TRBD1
TGTGCCAGCAGCTTAGTAGGGGACAGCAAAACCTACGAGCAGTACTTC
CASSLVGDSKTYEQYF
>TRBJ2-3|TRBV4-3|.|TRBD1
TGCGCCAGCAGCCAAGAAAACAGGGGAGCGGATACGCAGTATTTT
CASSQENRGADTQYF
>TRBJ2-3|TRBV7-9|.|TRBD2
TGTGCCAGTACCCTAGCGGGATCGTTCGATACGCAGTATTTT
CASTLAGSFDTQYF
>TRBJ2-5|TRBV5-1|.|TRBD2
TGCGCCAGCAGCCCGGGAGGCTATCTTGTGGGGCAAGAGACCCAGTACTTC
CASSPGGYLVGQETQYF
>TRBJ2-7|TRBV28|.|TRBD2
TGTGCCAGCAGGGGGCATAGCGGGGCCTACGAGCAGTACTTC
CASRGHSGAYEQYF
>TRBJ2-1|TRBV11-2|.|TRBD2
TGTGCCAGCAGCCGCCGGACTAGCGGGGGATACAATGAGCAGTTCTTC
CASSRRTSGGYNEQFF
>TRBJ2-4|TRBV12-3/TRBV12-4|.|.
TGTGCCAGCAGTAGGACGAGGAACATTCAGTACTTC
CASSRTRNIQYF
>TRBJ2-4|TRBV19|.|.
TGTGCCAGTAGTATACAGGGGCTTGGGAACATTCAGTACTTC
CASSIQGLGNIQYF
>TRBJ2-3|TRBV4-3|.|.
TGCGCCAGCAGCCAAGCCTTCGACAGAAGCTTTCCAGATACGCAGTATTTT
CASSQAFDRSFPDTQYF
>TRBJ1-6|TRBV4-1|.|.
TGCGCCAGCAGCCAAGGGAAGTCACCCCTCCACTTT
CASSQGKSPLHF
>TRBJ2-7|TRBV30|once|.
TGTGCCTGGAGTCCCGGGACCGGCCTGAGAAGGCAGTACTTC
CAWSPGTGLRRQYF
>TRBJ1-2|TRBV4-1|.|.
TGCGCCAGCAGCCCACGGACAGCCTATGGCTACACCTTC
CASSPRTAYGYTF
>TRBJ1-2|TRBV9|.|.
TGTGCCAGCAGCGACCCCCCCCAGGGGTATGGCTACACCTTC
CASSDPPQGYGYTF
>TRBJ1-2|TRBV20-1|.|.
TGCAGTGCTAGTGTCAAAAACTATGGCTACACCTTC
CSASVKNYGYTF
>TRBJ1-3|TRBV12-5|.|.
TGTGCTAGTGGTTTGGTCGTAAGGGGACGCTCTGGAAACACCATATATTTT
CASGLVVRGRSGNTIYF
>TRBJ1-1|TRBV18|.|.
TGTGCCAGCTCACCCGCCAATGGGGACACTGAAGCTTTCTTT
CASSPANGDTEAFF
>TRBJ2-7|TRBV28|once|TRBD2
TGTGCCAGCAGTTTCTTGCGGGGGGCAGACGAGCAGTACTTC
CASSFLRGADEQYF
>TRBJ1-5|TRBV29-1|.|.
TGCAGCGTCGCCGACAGTGATCAGCCCCAGCATTTT
CSVADSDQPQHF
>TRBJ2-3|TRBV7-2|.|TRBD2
TGTGCCAGCAGCTTAGTGATTCTAGCGGGAGAAGATACGCAGTATTTT
CASSLVILAGEDTQYF
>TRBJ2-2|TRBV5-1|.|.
TGCGCCAGCAGCGCGCGGATAGGCTACGCGAACACCGGGGAGCTGTTTTTT
CASSARIGYANTGELFF
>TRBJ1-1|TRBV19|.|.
TGTGCCAGTAGTATATCCCCCTGGGGTGGCACTGAAGCTTTCTTT
CASSISPWGGTEAFF
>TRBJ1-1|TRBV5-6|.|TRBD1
TGTGCCAGCAGTTCGACAGGGGCCCTGAACACTGAAGCTTTCTTT
CASSSTGALNTEAFF
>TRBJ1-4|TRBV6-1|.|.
TGTGCCAGCAGTGAACTCGACGTGAATGAAAAACTGTTTTTT
CASSELDVNEKLFF
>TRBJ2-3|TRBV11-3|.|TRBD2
TGTGCCAGCAGCTTGGTAGCGGGAGGGCGGGGAGATACGCAGTATTTT
CASSLVAGGRGDTQYF
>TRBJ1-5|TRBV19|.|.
TGTGCCAGTAGTACCCGGGACAAGATTTTTAGCAATCAGCCCCAGCATTTT
CASSTRDKIFSNQPQHF
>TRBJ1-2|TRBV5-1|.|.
TGCGCCAGCAGCTCAGGATCAACTTATGGCTACACCTTC
CASSSGSTYGYTF
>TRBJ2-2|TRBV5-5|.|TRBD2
TGTGCCAGCACAGCTAGCGGGAGTTTTAGGGGGGAGCTGTTTTTT
CASTASGSFRGELFF
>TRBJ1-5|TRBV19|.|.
TGTGCCAGTAGTCAGACAGGAATCTATCAGCCCCAGCATTTT
CASSQTGIYQPQHF